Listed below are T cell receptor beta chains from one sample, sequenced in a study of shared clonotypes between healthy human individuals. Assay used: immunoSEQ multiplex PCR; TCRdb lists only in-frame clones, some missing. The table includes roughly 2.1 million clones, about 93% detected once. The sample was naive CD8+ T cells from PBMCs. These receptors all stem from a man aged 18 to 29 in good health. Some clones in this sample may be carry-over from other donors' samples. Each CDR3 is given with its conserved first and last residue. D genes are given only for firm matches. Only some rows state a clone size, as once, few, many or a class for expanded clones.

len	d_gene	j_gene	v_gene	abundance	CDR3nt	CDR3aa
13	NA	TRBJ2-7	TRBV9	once	TGTGCCAGCAGCGTAGGTATCTCCTACGAGCAGTACTTC	CASSVGISYEQYF
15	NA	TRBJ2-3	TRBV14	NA	TGTGCCAGCAGCCAAGAGCTAGCGACCACAGATACGCAGTATTTT	CASSQELATTDTQYF
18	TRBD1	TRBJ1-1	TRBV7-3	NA	TGTGCCAGCAGCTTATTACCTGGGACAGGGGCTGGGGGCACTGAAGCTTTCTTT	CASSLLPGTGAGGTEAFF
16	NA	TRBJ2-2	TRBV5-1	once	TGCGCCAGCAGCTTGGCGGACAGAGGGCCCACCGGGGAGCTGTTTTTT	CASSLADRGPTGELFF
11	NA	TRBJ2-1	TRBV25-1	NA	TGTGCCAGCAGTGGATCCAATGAGCAGTTCTTC	CASSGSNEQFF
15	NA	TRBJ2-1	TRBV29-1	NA	TGCAGCGTTGAAGAGTTAGGGTCTTCGTTCGATGAGCAGTTCTTC	CSVEELGSSFDEQFF
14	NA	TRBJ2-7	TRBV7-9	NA	TGTGCCAGCAGCTTAAGGGCGGCACCCTACGAGCAGTACTTC	CASSLRAAPYEQYF
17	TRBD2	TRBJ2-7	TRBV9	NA	TGTGCCAGCAGCTCAACAAGACTAGCGGGAGCCCCCTACGAGCAGTACTTC	CASSSTRLAGAPYEQYF
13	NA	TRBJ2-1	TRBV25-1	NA	TGTGCCAGCAGTGAAAGGGTTTGGAATGAGCAGTTCTTC	CASSERVWNEQFF
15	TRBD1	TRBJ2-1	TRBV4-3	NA	TGCGCCAGCAGCGGCCGGGACAGGGTTTTTGATGAGCAGTTCTTC	CASSGRDRVFDEQFF
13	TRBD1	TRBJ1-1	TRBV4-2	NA	TGTGCCAGCAGGGACAGGGGGCCTATGTCTGCTTTCTTT	CASRDRGPMSAFF
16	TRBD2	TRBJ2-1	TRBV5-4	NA	TGTGCCAGCACGCCGTCCCGGGAGGGTATTTACAATGAGCAGTTCTTC	CASTPSREGIYNEQFF
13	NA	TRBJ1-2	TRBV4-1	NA	TGCGCCAGCACCCAAAAGGGGCTCGCTGGCTACACCTTC	CASTQKGLAGYTF
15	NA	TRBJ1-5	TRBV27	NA	TGTGCCAGCAGTATAATTATGGGAAACAATCAGCCCCAGCATTTT	CASSIIMGNNQPQHF
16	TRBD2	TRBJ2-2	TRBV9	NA	TGTGCCAGCAGCGTAGGGCTAGCGGAGTACACCGGGGAGCTGTTTTTT	CASSVGLAEYTGELFF
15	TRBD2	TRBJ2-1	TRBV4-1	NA	TGCGCCAGCAGCCAGACCCAAGGGACTAGAAATGAGCAGTTCTTC	CASSQTQGTRNEQFF
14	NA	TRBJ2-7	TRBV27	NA	TGTGCCAGCAGTTTAGTAGGTGCCGGGTACGAGCAGTACTTC	CASSLVGAGYEQYF
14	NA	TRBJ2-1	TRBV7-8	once	TGTGCCAGCAGCTTAGGTATCACGCCATGGGAGCAGTTCTTC	CASSLGITPWEQFF
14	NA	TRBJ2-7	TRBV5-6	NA	TGTGCCAGCAGCAGGGGTGAAAGCTCCTACGAGCAGTACTTC	CASSRGESSYEQYF
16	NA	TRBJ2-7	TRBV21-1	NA	TGTGCCAGCAGGTTAAAATGGGACAGGGGGGTCTACGAGCAGTACTTC	CASRLKWDRGVYEQYF
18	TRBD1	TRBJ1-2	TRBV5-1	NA	TGCGCCAGCAGGGGAGATGGGCAGGGGGAAAGGATGTTGTATGGCTACACCTTC	CASRGDGQGERMLYGYTF
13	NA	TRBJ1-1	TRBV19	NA	TGTGCCAGTAGTCGGGGGGGGAGCCCTGAGGCTTTCTTT	CASSRGGSPEAFF
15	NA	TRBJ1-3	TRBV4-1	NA	TGCGCCAGCAGCCAAGTTGGCGGGGTTGGAAACACCATATATTTT	CASSQVGGVGNTIYF
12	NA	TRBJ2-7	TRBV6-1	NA	TGTGCCAGCAGTGCGGGGAGCTACGAGCAGTACTTC	CASSAGSYEQYF
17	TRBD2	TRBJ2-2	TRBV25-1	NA	TGTGCCAGCGGAACCGGGACTAGCATCTGGGTCACCGGGGAGCTGTTTTTT	CASGTGTSIWVTGELFF
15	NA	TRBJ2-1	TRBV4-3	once	TGCGCCAGCAGCTGGGGGAGGAGCGACCCCAATGAGCAGTTCTTC	CASSWGRSDPNEQFF
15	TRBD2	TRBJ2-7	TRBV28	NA	TGTGCCAGCAGTACGCGACTAGCGGGGACCTACGAGCAGTACTTC	CASSTRLAGTYEQYF
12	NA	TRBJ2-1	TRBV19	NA	TGTGCCAGTAGTAGAGACGACAATGAGCAGTTCTTC	CASSRDDNEQFF
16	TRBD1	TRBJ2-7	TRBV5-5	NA	TGTGCCAGCAGCTTGCCCGGGACAGAACTGGACTACGAGCAGTACTTC	CASSLPGTELDYEQYF
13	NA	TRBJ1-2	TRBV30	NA	TGTGCCTGGAGTGCGGGGATTGTCTATGGCTACACCTTC	CAWSAGIVYGYTF
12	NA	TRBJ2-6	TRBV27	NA	TGTGCCAGCAGTTTTACGGCCAACGTCCTGACTTTC	CASSFTANVLTF
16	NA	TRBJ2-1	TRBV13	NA	TGTGCCAGCAGCGCCCCTAAACTAGGAGGGGACAATGAGCAGTTCTTC	CASSAPKLGGDNEQFF
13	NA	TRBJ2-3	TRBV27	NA	TGTGCCAGCAGTTTGGAAGACAGGGATACGCAGTATTTT	CASSLEDRDTQYF
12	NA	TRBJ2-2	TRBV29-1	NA	TGCAGCTACCTCTCGGGCACCGGGGAGCTGTTTTTT	CSYLSGTGELFF
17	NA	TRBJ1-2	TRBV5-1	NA	TGCGCCAGCAGCCCGACGGGCTCCGCAAACCTCGGCTATGGCTACACCTTC	CASSPTGSANLGYGYTF
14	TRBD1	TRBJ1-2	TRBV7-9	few	TGTGCCAGCAGCTTAGCAGGGGGCAATGATGGCTACACCTTC	CASSLAGGNDGYTF
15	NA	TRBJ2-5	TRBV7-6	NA	TGTGCCAGCAGGAGGTTGGGGATAGAAGGAGAGACCCAGTACTTC	CASRRLGIEGETQYF
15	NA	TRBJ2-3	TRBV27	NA	TGTGCCAGCAGTTTTGAGCGGACTAGCACAGATACGCAGTATTTT	CASSFERTSTDTQYF
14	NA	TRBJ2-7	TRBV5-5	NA	TGTGCCAGCAGCTTGGGCTCTGGGGTCGGCGAGCAGTACTTC	CASSLGSGVGEQYF
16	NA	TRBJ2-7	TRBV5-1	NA	TGCGCCAGCAGCTTGGGGGGTGACACGAGCTCCTACGAGCAGTACTTC	CASSLGGDTSSYEQYF
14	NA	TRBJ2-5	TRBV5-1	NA	TGCGCCAGCAGCTTGGAGTTATACCAAGAGACCCAGTACTTC	CASSLELYQETQYF
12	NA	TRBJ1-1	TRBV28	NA	TGTGCGTGGGGCAGGTGGAACACTGAAGCTTTCTTT	CAWGRWNTEAFF
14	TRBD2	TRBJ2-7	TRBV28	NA	TGTGCCAGCAGTTTAAAACTAGCGGGTTACGAGCAGTACTTC	CASSLKLAGYEQYF
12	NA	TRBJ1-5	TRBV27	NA	TGTGCCAGCAGCTACTCCCAGGAGGCCCAGCATTTT	CASSYSQEAQHF
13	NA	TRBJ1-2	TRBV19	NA	TGTGCCAGTAGTATACGAGGGTCCTATGGCTACACCTTC	CASSIRGSYGYTF
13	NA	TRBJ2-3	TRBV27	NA	TGTGCCAGCAGTTTATATCTTGCAGATACGCAGTATTTT	CASSLYLADTQYF
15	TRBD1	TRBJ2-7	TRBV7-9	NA	TGTGCCAGCAGCTTAACCCAGGGGGCGTTTTACGAGCAGTACTTC	CASSLTQGAFYEQYF
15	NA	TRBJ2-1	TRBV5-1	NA	TGCGCCAGCAGCTTGGTCGGGATCCCCATTAGTGAGCAGTTCTTC	CASSLVGIPISEQFF
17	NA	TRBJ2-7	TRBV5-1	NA	TGCGCCAGCAGCGAGGTCGGCGGGTCAGGCGAGGACTACGAGCAGTACTTC	CASSEVGGSGEDYEQYF
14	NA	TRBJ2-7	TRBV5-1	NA	TGCGCCAGCAGCTTGGGTCCAGGGGACTACGAGCAGTACTTC	CASSLGPGDYEQYF
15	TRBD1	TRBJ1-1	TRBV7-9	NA	TGTGCCAGCAGCGCACCACAGGGGGCAAGGTCTGAAGCTTTCTTT	CASSAPQGARSEAFF
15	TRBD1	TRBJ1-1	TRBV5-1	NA	TGCGCCAGCAGCCCCCCCGGACAGGGGGTTACTGAAGCTTTCTTT	CASSPPGQGVTEAFF
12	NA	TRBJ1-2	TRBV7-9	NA	TGTGCCAGCAGCTCCCCGACAGCGTACTACACCTTC	CASSSPTAYYTF
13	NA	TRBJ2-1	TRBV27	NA	TGTGCCAGCAGTCCGGGCCCCTCATGGGAGCAGTTCTTC	CASSPGPSWEQFF